The 13 T cell receptor beta chains below come from one sample, sequenced in a study of CD8 T cells in ankylosing spondylitis. Each CDR3 protein gets one entry after TCRdb re-called the 5' RACE reads with MiXCR. The top ten hold less than 7% of the sample, which has 250,000 or so distinct CDR3 sequences, about 10% seen once. The specimen was blood, either unsorted or a sorted T cell fraction (not recorded which). These receptors originate from a male donor with ankylosing spondylitis or in good health (not recorded which).

The chain carries TRBV6-5 and TRBJ2-2, with TRBD1 matching over 9 bases. Germline V gene data show CDR1 as MNHEY and CDR2 as SVGAGI. The J segment lost 6 bases and the V segment lost 5 bases, leaving 10 bases of the junction unmatched. The CDR3 loop spans 16 amino acids. CDR3 coding DNA: TGTGCCAGCAGTCGCCCCCGGGACAGGGCTCCCGGGGAGCTGTTTTTT. It yields the protein CASSRPRDRAPGELFF.

This clonotype was seen repeatedly, ten times or more. The DNA of the CDR3 is TGTGCCAGCAGTTATGTAGGACAGACCGAGGTCGAGCAGTACTTC. Translating it yields CASSYVGQTEVEQYF. The chain employs TRBV6-5 and TRBJ2-7; D is perhaps TRBD1 (6 bases). There are 15 residues in the CDR3. Per germline, CDR1 MNHEY and CDR2 SVGAGI. Trimming shortened V by 3 bases and J by 6 bases, and 18 bases separated the two germline ends.

This clonotype was seen repeatedly, ten times or more. The V call is TRBV6-1, the J call TRBJ2-6, with 10 bases identical to TRBD2. CDR1 is MNHNS, CDR2 SASEGT, per germline. CDR3 length: 15 amino acids. The V and J ends lost 7 bases and 1 base, in that order; junction bases with no gene match: 1. CDR3 protein: CASTSGSSGANVLTF. The CDR3, as DNA: TGTGCCAGCACTAGCGGGAGTTCTGGGGCCAACGTCCTGACTTTC.

This clonotype was picked up many times. The genes are TRBV5-5 and TRBJ1-2; 9 bases line up with TRBD1. In germline, CDR1 is SGHKS, CDR2 YYEKEE (reference sequence). Trimming took 2 bases from V and 1 from J; bases not matched to a gene: 6. The CDR3 is made up of 16 amino acids. CDR3 in DNA: TGTGCCAGCAGCTTAGGGACAGGGCTTCTTAACTATGGCTACACCTTC. Residues: CASSLGTGLLNYGYTF.

Regarding this clonotype: The CDR3 does not close with the conserved phenylalanine or tryptophan, likely indicating a read error. The CDR3 DNA reads TGCAGTGCTACCCCTCGTCGGGGGGCAGGTGAGACCCAGTACCTC. It encodes CSATPRRGAGETQYL. This rearrangement joins TRBV20-1 to TRBJ2-5; TRBD2 might be the D (7 bases). The CDR3 loop spans 15 amino acids. Per the germline V gene, CDR1 is DFQATT and CDR2 is SNEGSKA (reference sequence). The ends were cut back, 4 bases at V and 5 bases at J, with 20 bases in the middle.

The CDR3 loop is CASSQGPDPQREEQFF. The CDR3 nucleotides read TGTGCCAGCAGCCAAGGTCCGGACCCCCAAAGGGAGGAGCAGTTCTTC. This chain joins TRBV3-1 and TRBJ2-1; the D gene is possibly TRBD2 (5 bases). V lost 1 base to trimming and J lost 10 bases, with 20 bases between them. CDR1 LGHDT and CDR2 YNNKEL come from the germline V gene (reference sequence). The CDR3 spans 16 residues.

In this sample, this clonotype turned up a few times. V is TRBV27 and J is TRBJ2-2, with D tentatively TRBD1 (5 bases). CDR1 and CDR2 from the germline V gene are MNHEY and SMNVEV (reference sequence). V was clipped by 10 bases and J by 5 bases, with 29 bases between them. The CDR3 totals 18 residues. CDR3 loop: CATLSRAGKAWKTGELFF. The CDR3 region has the DNA TGTGCCACCTTAAGCCGGGCAGGGAAGGCTTGGAAAACCGGGGAGCTGTTTTTT.

The chain employs TRBV12-3 or TRBV12-4 and TRBJ2-1, with 7 positions matching TRBD2. The CDR3 extends over 15 amino acids. The V segment lost 2 bases and the J segment 12 bases; nucleotides outside the gene matches: 13. CDR3 DNA sequence: TGTGCCAGCAGTTTAAATATTGCGTCGGGAGGACGGCAGTTCTTC. Amino acids: CASSLNIASGGRQFF.

The table lists this clonotype with many counts. The junction departs from the called germline gene at one end, perhaps through a read error. V and J are TRBV12-3 or TRBV12-4 and TRBJ2-7; a possible D gene is TRBD2 (6 bases). The CDR3 extends over 15 amino acids. CDR3 nucleotides: TGTGCCAGCAGATTAGCGGCGGGGCCGACCTACGAGCAGTACTTC. Its translation: CASRLAAGPTYEQYF.

This clonotype showed up many times. This rearrangement joins TRBV5-1 to TRBJ2-7; 13 bases are shared with TRBD2. Losses at the gene ends were 4 bases for V and 4 bases for J; bases not matched to a gene: 5. The CDR3 consists of 15 residues. Germline V gene lookup returns CDR1 SGHRS and CDR2 YFSETQ. The CDR3 DNA is TGCGCCAGCAGCAAGGGACTAGCGGGGTTGTACGAGCAGTACTTC. Encoded protein: CASSKGLAGLYEQYF.

This clonotype has a count of ten or more. The chain joins TRBV12-3 or TRBV12-4 to TRBJ2-1, with D perhaps TRBD2 (7 bases). CDR3 size: 17 residues. V lost 1 base, J lost 5 bases, and 18 bases lay in between. CDR3 residues: CASSLEGGGAQNNEQFF. CDR3 coding DNA: TGTGCCAGCAGTTTAGAAGGGGGGGGAGCTCAGAACAATGAGCAGTTCTTC.

This clonotype occurred many times. The rearrangement joins TRBV21-1 to TRBJ1-5; TRBD1 reflects the table's D call only, with no check against the DNA. TRBV21-1 is designated a pseudogene. The CDR3 runs to 17 residues. The CDR3 protein is CASSKKRRTGGNQPQHF. The CDR3 DNA reads TGTGCCAGCAGCAAAAAAAGGAGGACAGGTGGCAATCAGCCCCAGCATTTT.

The chain uses TRBV9 and TRBJ2-1; no definite D call. Trimming removed 1 base from V and 4 bases from J, with 21 bases in between. Germline V CDR1 and CDR2: SGDLS, YYNGEE. This CDR3 comprises 18 residues. CDR3 bases: TGTGCCAGCAGCGTAACAAGCTACCCCGGTGGCTTTTACAATGAGCAGTTCTTC. Translated, it gives CASSVTSYPGGFYNEQFF.